Listed here are 23 T cell receptor beta chains from one sample, sequenced in a study of T cells in tuberculosis listed by TCRdb under 2018. Receptor amplification or capture employed the immunoSEQ multiplex PCR assay. What TCRdb holds here is the immuneACCESS table cut down to in-frame rearrangements. Part of the clones is not present; checked against another copy, under half of the missing clones reflect an unresolved V gene, and the others are unexplained. This sample is represented by 60,000 or so clones; about 86% of them were singletons. Roughly 13% of the sample is in the top ten clones. After being thawed and rested overnight, PBMC were stained with GMM-loaded CD1B tetramer, a Live/Dead dye and anti-CD3, and were then sorted on a FACS Aria II. The CD1B tetramers were loaded with C32 glucose monomycolate that had been purified from Rhodococcus equi. Sample: CD1b-GMM tetramer-negative cells sorted from PBMCs. Taken with the paper, the label for cell subset or site translates to: T cells not binding CD1B-GMM tetramer, sorted from same donor. These receptors were taken from an adult woman with latent tuberculosis.

The chain couples TRBV28 to TRBJ1-4, with TRBD1 identical over 9 bases. Germline lookup yields CDR1 MDHEN and CDR2 SYDVKM. The CDR3 length is 15 residues. V lost 2 bases and J lost 4; bases outside the gene matches: 2. CDR3 DNA: TGTGCCAGCAGTTTACCGACAGGGGGTAATGAAAAACTGTTTTTT. This codes for CASSLPTGGNEKLFF.

The chain joins TRBV14 to TRBJ2-4; 8 bases map to TRBD2. CDR1 is SGHDN, CDR2 FVKESK, per germline. J lost 2 bases, V lost 1 base, and 4 bases had no gene match. The CDR3 contains 16 residues. The CDR3 sequence is CASSQGAGGSKNIQYF. CDR3 coding DNA: TGTGCCAGCAGCCAAGGGGCGGGGGGCTCCAAAAACATTCAGTACTTC.

This sequence joins TRBV6-1 and TRBJ1-1; TRBD1 aligns across 7 bases. V shed 3 bases, J shed 10 bases, and the junction held 2 bases outside the gene matches. Per germline, CDR1 MNHNS and CDR2 SASEGT. The CDR3 totals 11 residues. CDR3 loop: CASSDTGVAFF. The DNA for the CDR3 is TGTGCCAGCAGTGACACAGGGGTAGCTTTCTTT.

The genes are TRBV9 and TRBJ1-2, with D hard to call. Germline V lookup: CDR1 SGDLS, CDR2 YYNGEE. This CDR3 has 14 amino acids. The ends were cut back, 0 bases at V and 5 bases at J, with 11 bases in the middle. The chain's CDR3 is CASSVVGSGYGYTF. For the CDR3, the DNA is TGTGCCAGCAGCGTAGTAGGTTCGGGTTATGGCTACACCTTC.

The rearrangement joins TRBV28 to TRBJ2-7, with TRBD2 identical over 9 bases. The CDR3 covers 15 residues. Germline CDR1 and CDR2: MDHEN and SYDVKM. With 8 bases clipped from V and 11 bases from J, the junction kept 19 bases outside the gene matches. The CDR3 sequence is CASGRPAVAGVWKYF. The CDR3, as DNA: TGTGCCAGCGGTCGTCCGGCCGTAGCGGGAGTATGGAAGTACTTC.

The chain is built from TRBV7-3 and TRBJ2-3; the D gene is possibly TRBD2 (5 bases). Germline CDR1 SGHTA, CDR2 FQGTGA. The CDR3 extends over 16 amino acids. Trimming took off 1 base at V and 1 base at J, with 12 bases between the two ends. The CDR3 loop is CASSLSAAVGTDTQYF. CDR3 sequence (DNA): TGTGCCAGCAGCTTAAGCGCAGCGGTGGGCACAGATACGCAGTATTTT. The full variable domain, completed using reference TRBV7-3 and TRBJ2-3, is GAGVSQTPSNKVTEKGKYVELRCDPISGHTALYWYRQSLGQGPEFLIYFQGTGAADDSGLPNDRFFAVRPEGSVSTLKIQRTERGDSAVYLCASSLSAAVGTDTQYFGPGTRLTVL.

This chain uses TRBV6-1 with TRBJ2-3, with 9 bases matching TRBD2. This CDR3 has 14 residues. V was clipped by 4 bases and J by 4 bases; unmatched bases: 3. CDR1 is MNHNS and CDR2 is SASEGT in the germline V gene. The CDR3 coding sequence is TGTGCCAGCAGTGTTAGCGGGAGCCCAGATACGCAGTATTTT. Amino acid sequence: CASSVSGSPDTQYF.

This clone appeared a single time. This chain links TRBV19 with TRBJ2-7; 10 bases map to TRBD1. CDR1 is LNHDA, CDR2 SQIVND, per germline (reference sequence). J was trimmed by 4 bases and V by 4 bases; bases with no gene match: 7. This CDR3 region has 15 residues. Here the CDR3 DNA reads TGTGCCAGTAGTACTCCGGGACAGGGGAAGTACGAGCAGTACTTC. Its protein is CASSTPGQGKYEQYF.

V and J are TRBV25-1 and TRBJ2-7, with 8 bases identical to TRBD1. Germline V gene lookup returns CDR1 MGHDK and CDR2 SYGVNS. The CDR3 runs 13 residues. V shed 6 bases and J 3 bases; nucleotides not matched to a gene: 4. CDR3 protein: CASSEQGGYEQYF. For the CDR3, the DNA is TGTGCCAGCAGCGAACAGGGGGGCTACGAGCAGTACTTC.

This CDR3 is CASSPQGNNQPQHF. CDR3 in DNA: TGTGCCAGCAGCCCCCAGGGGAACAATCAGCCCCAGCATTTT. V gene TRBV7-2 combines with J gene TRBJ1-5; maybe TRBD1 (6 bases). Trimming took 5 bases from V and 3 from J, leaving 11 bases between them. The CDR3 sequence is 14 residues long. Looked up from germline, CDR1 is SGHTA and CDR2 is FQGNSA.

This clone showed up just once. The J gene is TRBJ2-7, the V gene TRBV12-5; possibly TRBD2 for D (6 bases). The V and J ends lost 5 bases and 6 bases respectively, with 14 bases between them. Germline V gene data show CDR1 as LGHNT and CDR2 as FRNRAP. This CDR3 is 13 amino acids long. Here the CDR3 reads CASGPPRGAEQYF. For the CDR3, the DNA is TGTGCTAGTGGTCCTCCCCGCGGGGCCGAGCAGTACTTC.

This chain uses TRBV11-3 with TRBJ2-7, with TRBD1 as a possible D gene (6 bases). This CDR3 region has 17 residues. Trimming pared 5 bases from V and 6 bases from J, leaving 26 bases between. The germline V gene encodes CDR1 SGHNT and CDR2 YENEEA. This CDR3 reads CASSPHPWDTNGFEQYF. In DNA, the CDR3 is TGTGCCAGCAGCCCGCACCCTTGGGACACGAATGGATTCGAGCAGTACTTC.

The chain combines TRBV11-2 with TRBJ2-1, with D maybe TRBD1 (6 bases). This CDR3 contains 15 residues. The germline V gene has CDR1 SGHAT and CDR2 FQNNGV. V shed 2 bases and J shed 4 bases, with 12 bases lying between them. The chain's CDR3 is CASSLLRTAYNEQFF. In DNA, the CDR3 is TGTGCCAGCAGCTTATTGAGGACAGCGTACAATGAGCAGTTCTTC. Based on the CDR3 plus reference TRBV11-2 and TRBJ2-1, the full variable domain is EAGVAQSPRYKIIEKRQSVAFWCNPISGHATLYWYQQILGQGPKLLIQFQNNGVVDDSQLPKDRFSAERLKGVDSTLKIQPAKLEDSAVYLCASSLLRTAYNEQFFGPGTRLTVL.

The rearrangement uses TRBV28 and TRBJ2-2; D gene unclear. V was cut by 6 bases and J by 3 bases, with 11 bases left in between. CDR1 and CDR2 (germline): MDHEN, SYDVKM. The CDR3 is made up of 14 amino acids. CDR3 in amino acids: CASRPGPDTGELFF. The CDR3 DNA reads as TGTGCCAGCAGACCTGGCCCCGACACCGGGGAGCTGTTTTTT.

V gene TRBV11-3 combines with J gene TRBJ1-2; 7 bases align to TRBD1. The CDR3 totals 14 residues. Per the germline V gene, CDR1 is SGHNT and CDR2 is YENEEA. V trimming: 4 bases; J trimming: 4 bases; junction bases outside the gene matches: 6. CDR3 nucleotides: TGTGCCAGCAGCTCGACAGGGAGTAGCTATGGCTACACCTTC. This sequence encodes CASSSTGSSYGYTF.

The count of this clone is one. The V call is TRBV4-3, the J call TRBJ1-2; D not resolved. The germline V gene encodes CDR1 LGHNA and CDR2 YSLEER. This CDR3 region has 16 residues. V shed 0 bases and J shed 8 bases, with 19 bases lying between them. The CDR3 nucleotides are TGCGCCAGCAGCCAAGATGCCGCCTCTGCCGTTCAGGGCTACACCTTC. Its protein product is CASSQDAASAVQGYTF.

The gene calls are TRBV4-2 and TRBJ2-5; D is undetermined. The DNA matches TRBJ2-7 better at its end, which makes the J call doubtful. Germline loops: CDR1 LGHNA, CDR2 YNFKEQ. The CDR3 covers 14 residues. The DNA for the CDR3 is TGTGCCAGCAGCCAAGATGCAAACTCCTACGAGCAGTACTTC. The encoded protein is CASSQDANSYEQYF.

This clone was counted a few times. The J gene is TRBJ1-1, the V gene TRBV15; D is unresolved. V lost 2 bases and J 1 base, leaving 11 bases between the germline ends. CDR3 length: 15 residues. Germline CDR1 reads LNHNV; CDR2 reads YYDKDF (reference sequence). The CDR3 spells CATSRPRVPNTEAFF. The CDR3 nucleotides read TGTGCCACCAGCAGACCTCGGGTTCCGAACACTGAAGCTTTCTTT.

This clone was recorded once. The chain carries TRBV6-5 and TRBJ1-1; possibly TRBD1 for D (6 bases). The CDR3 runs to 13 residues. Trimming removed 6 bases from V and 1 base from J, with 9 bases in between. Germline loops: CDR1 MNHEY, CDR2 SVGAGI. The DNA of the CDR3 is TGTGCCAGCAGGGGGACAAGGAACACTGAAGCTTTCTTT. Its protein product is CASRGTRNTEAFF.

This chain links TRBV11-3 with TRBJ2-1; 7 bases fit TRBD1. V trimming: 2 bases; J trimming: 9 bases; junction bases outside the gene matches: 13. The CDR3 is 16 residues long. CDR1 is SGHNT, CDR2 YENEEA, per germline. In DNA form, the CDR3 reads TGTGCCAGCAGCTTAATGTCGACAGGGCCGGTAGGTGAGCAGTTCTTC. Translation: CASSLMSTGPVGEQFF.

The chain joins TRBV2 to TRBJ1-4; TRBD1 might be the D (5 bases). Trimming left V 4 bases short and J 3 bases short, with 12 bases between. The V gene's germline CDR1 is SNHLY and CDR2 FYNNEI. This CDR3 contains 15 residues. The CDR3: CASSARQWPNEKLFF. The CDR3 DNA follows: TGTGCCAGCAGTGCTAGACAGTGGCCTAATGAAAAACTGTTTTTT.

The chain employs TRBV9 and TRBJ2-3, with 11 bases that match TRBD2. The CDR3 is made up of 17 amino acids. The V and J ends lost 3 bases and 6 bases, in that order; junction bases with no gene match: 12. Germline V CDR1 and CDR2: SGDLS, YYNGEE. Here the CDR3 DNA reads TGTGCCAGCAGCGCCCGGGGACTAGCGGTGAGAGGTGATACGCAGTATTTT. It yields the protein CASSARGLAVRGDTQYF.

This chain uses TRBV6-1 with TRBJ1-3; unclear D gene. V lost 5 bases to trimming and J lost 1 base, with 12 bases between them. The CDR3 totals 15 residues. Germline V lookup: CDR1 MNHNS, CDR2 SASEGT. In nucleotides, the CDR3 is TGTGCCAGCAGTACAACCGGGGAGTCTGGAAACACCATATATTTT. It yields the protein CASSTTGESGNTIYF.